This T cell receptor (beta chain) was documented in a study of cytomegalovirus exposure and HLA in healthy donors. Study details: It was reported in a later analysis that the 90 to 150 validation repertoires used the same platform as the roughly 700 first-cohort repertoires.

Worth noting for this clone: Its antigen remains unknown.

The donors were in the approximately 120-subject validation cohort; that cohort was separate from the approximately 730-subject first cohort. Germline lookup yields CDR1 LGHNA and CDR2 YSLEER. The length of the CDR3 is 14 residues. The ends were cut back, 1 base at V and 6 bases at J, with 12 bases in the middle. Here immunoSEQ multiplex PCR was the method, and the copy in TCRdb shows in-frame clones only, minus some. The sample includes over 250,000 clones, around 90% of them seen just once. Overall study findings and caveats: The study listed 164 cytomegalovirus-associated TCR beta chains. In vitro experiments confirmed that a few CMV-associated chains were specific for CMV antigens.

What was sequenced was PBMCs. The chain couples TRBV4-3 to TRBJ1-2, with D tentatively TRBD1 (6 bases). This clonotype was obtained from a woman in her thirties in good health and CMV-seropositive. The DNA for the CDR3 is TGCGCCAGCAGCCAAGCTGACAGGTTGAATGGCTACACCTTC. This encodes CASSQADRLNGYTF.